This TCR beta chain was retrieved from a study of spatial heterogeneity in lung cancer (dated 2019 in TCRdb). Broadly, across the study: The donors were about 65 patients from the lung TRACERx cohort who had early-stage, untreated non-small cell lung cancer. The study quantitatively compared TCR alpha and beta repertoires across multiple tumor regions, matched nontumor lung and blood in non-small cell lung cancer. More beta-chain than alpha-chain transcripts were consistently detected, likely reflecting higher beta-chain transcript abundance. The study linked features of the TCR repertoire to counts of nonsynonymous mutations, which were determined by whole-exome sequencing of tumor tissue. Both alpha and beta chains were TCR-sequenced in 210 or so tumor regions, 64 matched nontumor lung samples and around 54 PBMC samples obtained at surgery. In the raw uncorrected reads, each unique combination of TCR and UMI appeared more than ten times on average. Follow-up PBMC samples were sequenced whenever the samples were available, and the median time to follow-up was roughly two years after resection.

CDR1 SGHVS and CDR2 FQNEAQ were looked up in the germline V gene. The germline V end is reduced by 4 bases and the J end by 7 bases; junction bases left unmatched: 21. Measured from the cysteine to the phenylalanine, the CDR3 is 19 residues long. Only CDR3 DNA remains: 57 bases, in frame from the first base. Paper-wide results and their limitations: Ubiquitous expanded tumor TCRs showed up in blood more often at tumor resection than at routine follow-up. Additional single-cell paired TCR alpha and beta sequencing was considered necessary to confirm, at a functional level, the hypothesis that regional TCRs recognize regional mutations. Only about 14 patients were included in comparisons of baseline and follow-up blood repertoires.

On this clonotype itself: What this receptor recognizes is not known. There are no base qualities to consult, and no much larger clone falls within one base.

Library generation was performed with 5' RACE. Sequencing was performed on a NextSeq 500. The TCR library protocol attached a unique molecular identifier to each TCR cDNA molecule to allow correction of PCR and sequencing errors. On the authors' methods: Decombinator tools were used for TCR identification, UMI-based error correction and CDR3 extraction. TCRs above a frequency of 2 per 1,000, corresponding to the top 1% of the tumor frequency distribution, were defined as expanded. Renyi diversity was calculated using the R vegan package after each repertoire was subsampled 100 times to 5,000 TCRs. CDR3 similarity networks were built from amino acid triplet string-kernel similarity, connecting CDR3s with pairwise similarity above 0.82. TCRdb reran the public reads through fastp at Q25 and MiXCR, keeping productive beta chains. One record per CDR3 amino acid sequence lists the most common genes and DNA. Clone size and V and J calls follow TCRdb, not the original study. The sample table holds about 110,000 distinct CDR3 sequences, of which roughly 10% were seen once. Approximately 25% of the sample lies in the top ten.

The time point label here, explained by the study, means: blood at routine non-recurrence follow-up after resection. Whole RNA extracted from tumor and nontumor lung tissue, or from cryopreserved PBMC samples, was used for TCR sequencing without cell sorting. A patient was chosen for TCR sequencing only when enough RNA was available from at least two tumor regions. The chain joins TRBV7-8 to TRBJ2-1, and 8 junction bases match TRBD1. Sequencing used PBMCs, obtained at follow-up. The clonotype was recovered from a female donor with early-stage non-small cell lung cancer. In nucleotide form, the sequence is TGTGCCAGCAGCTCCTTAGGCCCCAGACCGACAGGGGCTAAGAATGAGCAGTTCTTC. Protein translation: CASSSLGPRPTGAKNEQFF.